This T cell receptor (beta chain) was captured by sequencing in a study of identifying expanded T cells in peripheral blood. The CDR3 spans 14 residues. From germline, CDR1 is LNHDA and CDR2 SQIVND (reference sequence). V lost 4 bases and J 4 bases, leaving 8 bases between the germline ends. Generated by immunoSEQ multiplex PCR, the TCRdb table keeps only in-frame clones and is missing some. Of about 98,000 clones listed, 88% are singletons. Sequencing input: blood. The TCR was taken from a person aged 18 to 70 in good health. The rearrangement links TRBV19 to TRBJ2-6, with D tentatively TRBD1 (6 bases). The CDR3 is CASSTGDGANVLTF. As DNA, the CDR3 is TGTGCCAGTAGTACAGGGGACGGGGCCAACGTCCTGACTTTC.